The sequence of this T cell receptor (beta chain) was determined in a study of OX40 agonist ivuxolimab in advanced cancers. Study conclusions and caveats: At 0.1 to 3.0 mg/kg and by week 6, CD4+ and CD8+ T cells in the blood had expanded clonally. More expanded clones were seen, on average, in CD8+ T cells than in CD4+.

Prior autoimmune disease or systemic immunosuppression barred patients. Clones were sequenced by immunoSEQ multiplex PCR, and TCRdb holds only the in-frame ones, with some missing. The table records tens of thousands of clones, 70% to 80% of them present only once. Concerning this clone itself: The antigen is unknown.

There are 13 residues in the CDR3. Looked up from germline, CDR1 is MNHNY and CDR2 is SVGAGI (reference sequence). V was pared by 5 bases and J by 7 bases, with 15 bases between. The chain couples TRBV6-6 to TRBJ2-7; D tentatively reads TRBD1 or TRBD2 (5 bases each). The clonotype was recovered from an adult with an advanced solid tumor such as melanoma, head and neck, liver or kidney cancer. Sequencing used CD4+ or CD8+ T cells sorted from blood, obtained in a trial of the OX40 agonist ivuxolimab. In nucleotides, the CDR3 is TGTGCCAGCAGTACTAGGAGAGAGGGGGAGCAGTACTTC. Protein product: CASSTRREGEQYF.